Each of the 26 T cell receptor beta chains below was sequenced from the same sample in a study of blood T cell repertoires in COVID-19. Method: immunoSEQ multiplex PCR; TCRdb's copy keeps in-frame clones and lacks some. The table shows 86,000 or so clones, with about 95% occurring only once. Sequenced: peripheral blood. The receptors shown here come from a human donor with active COVID-19. The donor label of this sample is uncertain.

The V gene is TRBV11-2, the J gene TRBJ2-7; D is uncertain. Germline V CDR1 and CDR2: SGHAT, FQNNGV. The CDR3 runs 13 residues. V shed 4 bases and J shed 2 bases, with 9 bases lying between them. The CDR3 region has the DNA TGTGCCAGCAGCTCTCAGGCTACCTACGAGCAGTACTTC. Its translation: CASSSQATYEQYF.

The chain links TRBV27 to TRBJ1-1; the match to TRBD1 covers 10 bases. Germline assignment: CDR1 MNHEY and CDR2 SMNVEV (reference sequence). The CDR3 contains 15 residues. The V and J ends lost 3 bases and 7 bases, in that order; junction bases with no gene match: 8. CDR3 in amino acids: CASSLTGTGAGEAFF. The CDR3 DNA follows: TGTGCCAGCAGTTTGACCGGGACAGGGGCTGGTGAAGCTTTCTTT.

The J gene is TRBJ2-1, the V gene TRBV7-2; weak D call: TRBD2 (6 bases). Between the trimmed V and J ends, which lost 2 bases and 8 bases, there was a span of 19 bases. The CDR3 is made up of 16 amino acids. Germline loops: CDR1 SGHTA, CDR2 FQGNSA. CDR3 residues: CASSLTSRPGVHEQFF. In DNA form, the CDR3 reads TGTGCCAGCAGCTTAACATCTCGGCCGGGAGTCCATGAGCAGTTCTTC. Drawing the rest from reference TRBV7-2 and TRBJ2-1, the complete variable domain is GAGVSQSPSNKVTEKGKDVELRCDPISGHTALYWYRQSLGQGLEFLIYFQGNSAPDKSGLPSDRFSAERTGGSVSTLTIQRTQQEDSAVYLCASSLTSRPGVHEQFFGPGTRLTVL.

This chain connects TRBV14 to TRBJ2-5; 11 positions agree with TRBD2. This CDR3 region has 21 residues. Germline V gene sequence: CDR1 SGHDN, CDR2 FVKESK. V lost 3 bases to trimming and J lost 2 bases; unmatched junction nucleotides: 20. This chain's CDR3 is CASSHPTRLAGGYAQQETQYF. The CDR3 DNA reads as TGTGCCAGCAGCCACCCAACGCGGCTAGCGGGGGGATACGCTCAACAAGAGACCCAGTACTTC.

This chain's CDR3 is CASSLGRSTDTQYF. CDR3 DNA sequence: TGTGCCAGCAGCTTAGGGCGGAGCACAGATACGCAGTATTTT. This sequence joins TRBV13 and TRBJ2-3; D gene uncertain. Germline values: CDR1 PRHDT, CDR2 FYEKMQ (reference sequence). This CDR3 contains 14 residues. V lost 0 bases, J lost 0 bases, and 4 bases lay in between.

The chain is built from TRBV4-2 and TRBJ1-5; TRBD1 might be the D (5 bases). The germline CDR1 and CDR2 sequences are LGHNA and YNFKEQ. V lost 4 bases and J 2 bases, leaving 9 bases between the germline ends. The CDR3 covers 14 residues. In DNA form, the CDR3 reads TGTGCCAGCAGCCTCGGGGGGGGCAATCAGCCCCAGCATTTT. This gives the protein CASSLGGGNQPQHF.

The chain employs TRBV5-1 and TRBJ2-1; 8 bases align to TRBD2. The germline gives CDR1 SGHRS, CDR2 YFSETQ. Trimming cost V 3 bases and J 2 bases; bases outside gene matches: 4. The CDR3 is made up of 15 amino acids. CDR3 in amino acids: CASSSGTRAYNEQFF. The CDR3 DNA reads as TGCGCCAGCAGCTCTGGGACTAGGGCCTACAATGAGCAGTTCTTC.

The rearrangement uses TRBV15 and TRBJ2-1, with D perhaps TRBD2 (5 bases). The CDR3 has 15 residues. Per germline, CDR1 LNHNV and CDR2 YYDKDF (reference sequence). Trimming pared 0 bases from V and 7 bases from J, leaving 13 bases between. CDR3 amino acids: CATSRDRTRLNEQFF. The CDR3 coding sequence is TGTGCCACCAGCAGAGATAGAACTAGACTGAATGAGCAGTTCTTC.

This chain connects TRBV24-1 to TRBJ2-2, with D perhaps matching TRBD1 (7 bases). Trimming removed 5 bases from V and 3 bases from J, with 9 bases in between. CDR1 is KGHDR and CDR2 is SFDVKD in the germline V gene. This CDR3 comprises 14 residues. The CDR3 DNA is TGTGCCACCAGTGGCAGGGGGGACACCGGGGAGCTGTTTTTT. It translates to CATSGRGDTGELFF.

V usage is TRBV5-1 and J usage is TRBJ2-3; no clear D. Germline assignment: CDR1 SGHRS and CDR2 YFSETQ. V was cut by 0 bases and J by 2 bases, with 16 bases left in between. The CDR3 is made up of 17 amino acids. The CDR3 region has the DNA TGCGCCAGCAGCTTGGAACTCGGCGGTAAATCCACAGATACGCAGTATTTT. The encoded protein is CASSLELGGKSTDTQYF.

The table lists this clone with a count of one. Other DNA sequences in the same sample also yield this CDR3. CDR3 nucleotide sequence: TGTGCCAGTAGTTTCGCAACTGGGAGCTCTGGAAACACCATATATTTT. Amino acids: CASSFATGSSGNTIYF. The genes are TRBV19 and TRBJ1-3, with D unresolved. Trimming stripped 5 bases from V and 0 bases from J, with 14 bases between. The CDR3 is 16 amino acids. The germline gives CDR1 LNHDA, CDR2 SQIVND (reference sequence).

This sequence joins TRBV5-7 and TRBJ1-4; maybe TRBD1 (6 bases). TRBV5-7 is an open reading frame, and its role is uncertain. The CDR3 loop spans 15 amino acids. Between the trimmed V and J ends, which lost 3 bases and 7 bases, there was a span of 16 bases. Written as DNA, the CDR3 is TGTGCCAGCAGCTGGGGAAAAGACAGGTCTGAAAAACTGTTTTTT. Translation gives CASSWGKDRSEKLFF.

The rearrangement joins TRBV5-1 to TRBJ2-1; 15 positions match TRBD2. The CDR3 consists of 16 residues. Germline assignment: CDR1 SGHRS and CDR2 YFSETQ. The junction had 7 bases not matched to a gene; V was cut back by 4 bases and J by 8 bases. This CDR3 reads CASSRTSGRAGDEQFF. In nucleotides, the CDR3 is TGCGCCAGCAGCAGGACTAGCGGGAGGGCCGGTGATGAGCAGTTCTTC.

About this clone itself: The same CDR3 arises from other DNA sequences in this sample as well. The V gene is TRBV9, the J gene TRBJ2-7; TRBD2 matches 12 bases. Germline loops: CDR1 SGDLS, CDR2 YYNGEE. The junction had 1 base not matched to a gene; V was cut back by 0 bases and J by 6 bases. This CDR3 has 14 amino acids. Written as DNA, the CDR3 is TGTGCCAGCAGCGTAGGACTAGCGGGAGTCGAGCAGTACTTC. Translation: CASSVGLAGVEQYF.

This clone was observed a handful of times. The rearrangement uses TRBV3-1 (or the pseudogene TRBV3-2) and TRBJ1-3; 7 bases map to TRBD1. V shed 0 bases, J shed 4 bases, and the junction held 9 bases outside the gene matches. CDR3 length equals 17 residues. The germline V gene has CDR1 LGHDT and CDR2 YNNKEL (reference sequence). The CDR3 is CASSQESRDRDGNTIYF. CDR3 nucleotides: TGTGCCAGCAGCCAAGAAAGCCGAGACAGGGACGGAAACACCATATATTTT.

The rearrangement joins TRBV9 to TRBJ2-3, with 7 bases matching TRBD1. Germline V gene data show CDR1 as SGDLS and CDR2 as YYNGEE. This CDR3 contains 16 residues. The trim removed 0 bases at V and 0 bases at J, leaving 4 bases unmatched. This CDR3 is CASSVGQGTSTDTQYF. CDR3 sequence (DNA): TGTGCCAGCAGCGTAGGACAGGGTACTAGCACAGATACGCAGTATTTT. Supplemented by reference TRBV9 and TRBJ2-3, the full variable domain reads DSGVTQTPKHLITATGQRVTLRCSPRSGDLSVYWYQQSLDQGLQFLIQYYNGEERAKGNILERFSAQQFPDLHSELNLSSLELGDSALYFCASSVGQGTSTDTQYFGPGTRLTVL.

The V call is TRBV18, the J call TRBJ2-2, with unresolved D. Trimming cost V 3 bases and J 4 bases, with 18 bases left between them. The CDR3 totals 17 residues. Germline CDR1 and CDR2: KGHSH and LQKENI. The CDR3 sequence: CASSPDRALPGTGELFF. In nucleotides, the CDR3 is TGTGCCAGCTCACCCGATCGAGCCCTTCCGGGCACCGGGGAGCTGTTTTTT.

This clone was picked up a small number of times. The CDR3 nucleotides read TGTGCCAGCAGCCAAGATTCAGGACAGGGGCTTAACTACGAGCAGTACTTC. Translated: CASSQDSGQGLNYEQYF. The V and J genes are TRBV3-1 (or the pseudogene TRBV3-2) and TRBJ2-7, with TRBD1 matching 9 bases. J gave up 3 bases and V 0 bases, and 9 bases lay outside the gene matches. Germline CDR1 LGHDT, CDR2 YNNKEL (reference sequence). The CDR3 is made up of 17 amino acids.

The chain recombines TRBV10-3 with TRBJ1-5; tentative D call: TRBD1 (6 bases). CDR3 length: 15 amino acids. Per germline, CDR1 ENHRY and CDR2 SYGVKD. V shed 5 bases and J shed 8 bases, with 19 bases lying between them. DNA of the CDR3: TGTGCCATCAGTCCGGGGGGCGGAGGGAATGAGCCCCAGCATTTT. It codes for CAISPGGGGNEPQHF.

The chain couples TRBV27 to TRBJ2-7; D possibly corresponds to TRBD1 (7 bases). V shed 6 bases and J shed 2 bases, with 11 bases lying between them. The CDR3 totals 13 residues. Germline lookup yields CDR1 MNHEY and CDR2 SMNVEV (reference sequence). The CDR3 DNA is TGTGCCAGCAGCGTCAGGGGGGCCTACGAGCAGTACTTC. Protein product: CASSVRGAYEQYF.

The CDR3 spells CASSEARGRGNQPQHF. CDR3 nucleotide sequence: TGTGCCAGCAGTGAAGCGCGCGGGCGGGGCAATCAGCCCCAGCATTTT. The rearrangement uses TRBV6-1 and TRBJ1-5; D is unresolved. Germline assignment: CDR1 MNHNS and CDR2 SASEGT. The CDR3 consists of 16 residues. V lost 0 bases and J 2 bases, leaving 11 bases between the germline ends.

This chain uses TRBV9 with TRBJ2-1; TRBD2 aligns across 8 bases. The CDR3 loop spans 16 amino acids. Unmatched junction bases numbered 3, after V lost 1 base and J lost 0 bases. Germline CDR1 is SGDLS and CDR2 is YYNGEE. The CDR3 DNA sequence: TGTGCCAGCAGCGTAAATAGCGGGACCTCCTACAATGAGCAGTTCTTC. This encodes CASSVNSGTSYNEQFF.

V and J are TRBV6-5 and TRBJ1-2; D is uncertain. CDR1 and CDR2 from the germline V gene are MNHEY and SVGAGI. With 2 bases removed from V and 4 bases from J, the gap between germline ends came to 8 bases. CDR3 length: 13 residues. CDR3 region: CASSYREGYGYTF. As DNA, the CDR3 is TGTGCCAGCAGTTACAGGGAGGGCTATGGCTACACCTTC.

The rearrangement uses TRBV6-5 and TRBJ2-7, with 14 bases aligning to TRBD2. Trimming removed 1 base from V and 7 bases from J; junction bases left unmatched: 6. The germline V gene has CDR1 MNHEY and CDR2 SVGAGI. The CDR3 covers 16 residues. The CDR3 is CASSYLGLAGAGEQYF. DNA for the CDR3: TGTGCCAGCAGTTACTTGGGACTAGCGGGAGCCGGAGAGCAGTACTTC.

The chain joins TRBV9 to TRBJ2-7, with D perhaps matching TRBD2 (7 bases). Germline V lookup: CDR1 SGDLS, CDR2 YYNGEE. This CDR3 region has 15 residues. The germline V and J ends were trimmed by 4 bases and 5 bases, with 19 bases remaining between them. The CDR3 nucleotides read TGTGCCAGCAGCCTCTGGGGGGGCACCGGGGACGAGCAGTACTTC. Translation gives CASSLWGGTGDEQYF. The entire variable domain, with the rest obtained from reference TRBV9 and TRBJ2-7, is as follows: DSGVTQTPKHLITATGQRVTLRCSPRSGDLSVYWYQQSLDQGLQFLIQYYNGEERAKGNILERFSAQQFPDLHSELNLSSLELGDSALYFCASSLWGGTGDEQYFGPGTRLTVT.

In its sample, this clone was seen once. The rearrangement links TRBV5-1 to TRBJ2-3; possible D gene TRBD1, 6 bases. The CDR3 consists of 15 residues. Trimming stripped 6 bases from V and 1 base from J, with 15 bases between. Per germline, CDR1 SGHRS and CDR2 YFSETQ. The CDR3 reads CASIDLQGGTDTQYF. In DNA form, the CDR3 reads TGCGCCAGCATCGACTTACAGGGAGGCACAGATACGCAGTATTTT.